The sample holds many counts of the clone carrying this T cell receptor (beta chain). The antigen remains unidentified. Unique molecular identifiers featured in how the TCRbeta library was prepared. TCRdb used MiXCR to reprocess the PCR reads, holding one entry per CDR3 protein. Of approximately 190,000 distinct CDR3 sequences in the sample, just under 6.5% were seen once. This record belongs to a study of T-cell reconstitution after alpha-beta-depleted transplantation in children. Study conclusions and caveats: Expanded graft clones, several hundred of them, were reportedly the source of alpha-beta T cells about two months after transplant. From newly produced T cells came most of the T-cell counts and diversity one year after transplant. Surviving recipient T cells and intrathymic progenitors accounted for some patients' high TCRbeta diversity at day 60.

The V end was cut by 2 bases, the J end by 1 base, with 12 bases between. The CDR3 runs 15 residues. Looked up from germline, CDR1 is MDHEN and CDR2 is SYDVKM. Here the sequenced sample was PBMCs, taken before TCRalphabeta/CD19-depleted stem cell transplant. V is TRBV28 and J is TRBJ2-7, with D maybe TRBD2 (5 bases). The receptor comes from a girl under three years old with combined immunodeficiency, due to receive a stem cell transplant. CDR3 residues: CASSLVVGSSYEQYF. DNA for the CDR3: TGTGCCAGCAGTTTAGTTGTGGGGAGTTCCTACGAGCAGTACTTC.